Listed below are T cell receptor beta chains from one sample, sequenced in a study of cytomegalovirus exposure and HLA in healthy donors. Data came from immunoSEQ multiplex PCR; TCRdb stores just in-frame clones and leaves some out. The table has 110,000 to 150,000 clones, about 77% seen once. Specimen: PBMCs. The origin of the receptors is a male donor in good health and CMV-seronegative. Each CDR3 is given with its conserved first and last residue. The order of the fields is V gene, J gene, clone size, D gene, CDR3 DNA, CDR3 protein. The D gene is left open where the match is weak. The size of a clone is reported for some rows only, either as once, few or many, or as a class for expanded clones.

TRBV28	TRBJ2-7	few	.	TGTGCCAGCAAAATAACGTCGACGGGTTCCTACGAGCAGTACTTC	CASKITSTGSYEQYF
TRBV6-4	TRBJ1-2	.	.	TGTGCCAGCAGAGAAAGTTGGCAGGGTCCTGGTGGCTACACCTTC	CASRESWQGPGGYTF
TRBV4-3	TRBJ2-5	.	TRBD2	TGCGCCAGCAGCCAAGAAAAATGGACTAGCGGGGGGACCCAGTACTTC	CASSQEKWTSGGTQYF
TRBV30	TRBJ1-3	.	.	TGTGCCTGGGCCCTAGGCCCCTCTGGAAACACCATATATTTT	CAWALGPSGNTIYF
TRBV6-1	TRBJ2-7	.	TRBD1	TGTGCCAGCAGTGAAGTCCAGGGGGCCTCCTACGAGCAGTACTTC	CASSEVQGASYEQYF
TRBV30	TRBJ2-7	.	.	TGTGCCTGGAGCTTCCAGGGCTACGAGCAGTACTTC	CAWSFQGYEQYF
TRBV10-1	TRBJ2-7	.	TRBD2	TGCGCCAGCAGTGAGGGGACTAGCGGATTCTACGAGCAGTACTTC	CASSEGTSGFYEQYF
TRBV7-9	TRBJ2-7	.	.	TGTGCCAGCAGATTTGACAGCGACGAGCAGTACTTC	CASRFDSDEQYF
TRBV7-9	TRBJ2-1	.	.	TGTGCCAGCGGAAGGGAGGTCTCCTACAATGAGCAGTTCTTC	CASGREVSYNEQFF
TRBV11-2	TRBJ2-3	.	.	TGTGCCAGCAGCCCGAGGACAGAGAGCACAGATACGCAGTATTTT	CASSPRTESTDTQYF
TRBV6-5	TRBJ2-1	few	TRBD2	TGTGCCAGCAGTTCCGGGACTAGCGGGAGCCCGGGACAGTTCTTC	CASSSGTSGSPGQFF
TRBV6-1	TRBJ1-2	.	.	TGTGCCAGCATTCAAGGACAATTAGCTAACTATGGCTACACCTTC	CASIQGQLANYGYTF
TRBV19	TRBJ2-7	few	TRBD1	TGTGCCAGTAGTACCAGGGGGCCCGCTCTTCCCTACGAGCAGTACTTC	CASSTRGPALPYEQYF
TRBV12-5	TRBJ2-1	few	TRBD1	TGTGCTAGTGGTTTGGTTAGGGGGCTGGGAGTTGGCAATGAGCAGTTCTTC	CASGLVRGLGVGNEQFF
TRBV6-1	TRBJ2-5	.	TRBD1	TGTGCCAGCAGTTCACAGGGGAAAGAGACCCAGTACTTC	CASSSQGKETQYF
TRBV9	TRBJ1-1	few	TRBD1	TGTGCCAGCAGCTCACCCGGGACAGGCGTGAACACTGAAGCTTTCTTT	CASSSPGTGVNTEAFF
TRBV27	TRBJ2-2	few	.	TGTGCCAGCAAGGCTGGGGGGATTGGCACCGGGGAGCTGTTTTTT	CASKAGGIGTGELFF
TRBV6-5	TRBJ2-7	.	.	TGTGCCAGCAGGAGCACTTCCTACGAGCAGTACTTC	CASRSTSYEQYF
TRBV27	TRBJ2-3	.	.	TGTGCCAGCAGTTTTGTTCGGGAGTTGACAGATACGCAGTATTTT	CASSFVRELTDTQYF
TRBV15	TRBJ1-1	.	TRBD1	TGTGCCACCAGCATCGACAGGGCGGGCACTGAAGCTTTCTTT	CATSIDRAGTEAFF
TRBV5-6	TRBJ1-2	.	TRBD1	TGTGCCAGCAGCGGCACCCGGGACAGGGTCAACTATGGCTACACCTTC	CASSGTRDRVNYGYTF
TRBV9	TRBJ2-7	.	.	TGTGCCAGCAGCGCCTCGGGACTCGGGGACGAGCAGTACTTC	CASSASGLGDEQYF
TRBV6-5	TRBJ2-5	few	.	TGTGCCAGCAGTCCCCGTAACGGGCAAGAGACCCAGTACTTC	CASSPRNGQETQYF
TRBV15	TRBJ1-2	few	TRBD1	TGTGCCACCAGCGGCTGGGAACAGGGGACCTCCGGAGATAATCACTATGGCTACACCTTC	CATSGWEQGTSGDNHYGYTF
TRBV4-3	TRBJ2-7	.	.	TGCGCCAGCAGCCAAGGAGGGGGATACGAGCAGTACTTC	CASSQGGGYEQYF
TRBV7-2	TRBJ2-5	.	TRBD2	TGTGCCAGCAGCCCCGGGTTAGCGGGTCCGGGCCAAGAGACCCAGTACTTC	CASSPGLAGPGQETQYF
TRBV5-6	TRBJ2-7	.	TRBD2	TGTGCCAGCAGCTTCGTTGGACTAGCGGGAGTCGACTCCTACGAGCAGTACTTC	CASSFVGLAGVDSYEQYF
TRBV28	TRBJ2-2	few	.	TGTGCCAGCAGTTTAGGAGGCGGGTACACCGGGGAGCTGTTTTTT	CASSLGGGYTGELFF
TRBV11-2	TRBJ2-6	.	TRBD2	TGTGCCAACATGATAGCGGGACCCATCTCTGGGGCCAACGTCCTGACTTTC	CANMIAGPISGANVLTF
TRBV28	TRBJ2-3	.	TRBD1	TGTGCCAGCAGTTTAAGGGGGCCAGATACGCAGTATTTT	CASSLRGPDTQYF
TRBV7-6	TRBJ1-1	.	.	TGTGCCAGCAGCCCGATAGAAAACACTGAAGCTTTCTTT	CASSPIENTEAFF
TRBV15	TRBJ2-1	.	.	TGTGCCACCAGCAGGTGGGGCGCAGGCAATGAGCAGTTCTTC	CATSRWGAGNEQFF
TRBV25-1	TRBJ2-1	.	.	TGTGCCAGCAGTGAGTTCTCTTATGAGCAGTTCTTC	CASSEFSYEQFF
TRBV5-3	TRBJ1-2	few	TRBD1	TGTGCCAGAAGCTTGCAGGGGGCCTACTATGGCTACACCTTC	CARSLQGAYYGYTF
TRBV5-5	TRBJ1-4	.	.	TGTGCCAGCAGCTGGGAAGTTCCGGGGAGTACTAATGAAAAACTGTTTTTT	CASSWEVPGSTNEKLFF
TRBV19	TRBJ2-7	.	TRBD2	TGTGCCAGTAGTAGCGGGAGGGCGAACGAGCAGTACTTC	CASSSGRANEQYF
TRBV10-1	TRBJ2-7	.	.	TGCGCCAGCAGCACGGGTACCCACGAGCAGTACTTC	CASSTGTHEQYF
TRBV19	TRBJ1-1	.	.	TGTGCCAGTAAAAGGAGAGAAATAGCTGAAGCTTTCTTT	CASKRREIAEAFF
TRBV2	TRBJ2-7	.	TRBD2	TGTGCCAGCAGTGCCCGGACTAGCGGGGGTGAGCAGTACTTC	CASSARTSGGEQYF
TRBV11-3	TRBJ2-1	once	.	TGTGCCAGCAGCTTAGAAGTGGCTTCCTACAATGAGCAGTTCTTC	CASSLEVASYNEQFF
TRBV19	TRBJ1-1	.	TRBD1	TGTGCCAGTAGTCCCCCGGACAGGGCAGGCACTGAAGCTTTCTTT	CASSPPDRAGTEAFF
TRBV4-1	TRBJ1-5	.	TRBD1	TGCGCCAGCAGCCAATTACAGGGGCCCTATAGCAATCAGCCCCAGCATTTT	CASSQLQGPYSNQPQHF
TRBV5-1	TRBJ1-1	.	TRBD1	TGCGCCAGCAGCCCTGGGACAGGGAACACTGAAGCTTTCTTT	CASSPGTGNTEAFF
TRBV21-1	TRBJ2-1	.	.	TGTGCCAGCAGCAAAGGGGATAGCGGGAGCTCCTACAATGAGCAGTTCTTC	CASSKGDSGSSYNEQFF
TRBV28	TRBJ1-1	.	TRBD1	TGTGCCAGCAGTCCCGCCAAACAGGGGGCTAGGCTTGTGAACACTGAAGCTTTCTTT	CASSPAKQGARLVNTEAFF